This T cell receptor beta chain was identified in a study of blood T cell repertoires in COVID-19. Per germline, CDR1 SGHKS and CDR2 YYEKEE (reference sequence). CDR3 length equals 15 residues. The V gene lost 3 bases and the J gene lost 8 bases, with 15 bases spanning the gap. Source study methods: Estimated nucleated cell counts came from reference gene primer amplification. The repertoire was sequenced with immunoSEQ multiplex PCR; TCRdb's copy has only in-frame clones and lacks some. The V and J calls and the clone size are those of that table, but D and trimming were determined from the DNA. Here the sample spans 70,000 or so clones, 85% being singletons.

This TCR derives from a man aged 80 or over with acute or convalescent COVID-19. The J gene is TRBJ1-6, the V gene TRBV5-5; D is undetermined. Input material: peripheral blood. Here the CDR3 reads CASSSIAGLDSPLHF. The DNA for the CDR3 is TGTGCCAGCAGCTCCATTGCGGGGTTAGATTCACCCCTCCACTTT.